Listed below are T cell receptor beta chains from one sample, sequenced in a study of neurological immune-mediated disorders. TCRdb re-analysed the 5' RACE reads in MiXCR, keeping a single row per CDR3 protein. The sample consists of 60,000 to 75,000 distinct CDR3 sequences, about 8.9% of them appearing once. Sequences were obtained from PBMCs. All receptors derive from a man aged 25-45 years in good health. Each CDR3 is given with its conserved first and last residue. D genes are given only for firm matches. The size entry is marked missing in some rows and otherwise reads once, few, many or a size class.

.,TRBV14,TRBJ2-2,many,CASSQVAVRNTGELFF,TGTGCCAGCAGCCAAGTAGCGGTCAGGAACACCGGGGAGCTGTTTTTT
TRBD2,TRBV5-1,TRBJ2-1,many,CASSPGLAGGLTTLSSYNEQFF,TGCGCCAGCAGCCCGGGACTAGCGGGAGGGCTTACAACTCTGAGCTCCTACAATGAGCAGTTCTTC
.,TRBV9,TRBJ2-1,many,CASSVAGVFNEQFF,TGTGCCAGCAGCGTAGCGGGGGTGTTCAATGAGCAGTTCTTC
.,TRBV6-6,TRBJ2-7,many,CASSYLAGAYSYEQYF,TGTGCCAGCAGTTACTTGGCAGGGGCTTACTCCTACGAGCAGTACTTC
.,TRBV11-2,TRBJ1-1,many,CASSLAGMGAFF,TGTGCCAGCAGCTTAGCTGGGATGGGAGCTTTCTTT
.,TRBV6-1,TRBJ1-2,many,CASSMGRKANYGYTF,TGTGCCAGCAGTATGGGACGGAAAGCTAACTATGGCTACACCTTC
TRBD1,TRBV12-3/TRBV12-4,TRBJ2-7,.,CASSSGTGEGEQYF,TGTGCCAGCAGTTCCGGGACAGGGGAGGGCGAGCAGTACTTC
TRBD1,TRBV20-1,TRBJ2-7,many,CSANRGQGYYEQYF,TGCAGTGCTAACCGAGGACAGGGGTACTACGAGCAGTACTTC
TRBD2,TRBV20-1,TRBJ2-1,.,CSASKTSGRVSYNEQFF,TGCAGTGCTAGTAAGACTAGCGGGAGGGTCTCCTACAATGAGCAGTTCTTC
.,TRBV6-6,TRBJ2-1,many,CASSPRAYNEQFF,TGTGCCAGCAGTCCTAGAGCCTACAATGAGCAGTTCTTC
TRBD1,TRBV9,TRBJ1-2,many,CASSEGQGAGYGYTF,TGTGCCAGCAGCGAAGGACAGGGGGCAGGCTATGGCTACACCTTC
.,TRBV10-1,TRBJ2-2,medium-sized,CASSEEAGGTGELFF,TGCGCCAGCAGTGAGGAAGCAGGGGGGACCGGGGAGCTGTTTTTT
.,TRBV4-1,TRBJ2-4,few,CASSQGVAGQSKNIQYF,TGCGCCAGCAGCCAAGGAGTCGCGGGACAGTCTAAAAACATTCAGTACTTC
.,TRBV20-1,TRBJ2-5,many,CSAREMLDYQETQYF,TGCAGTGCTAGAGAAATGTTGGACTACCAAGAGACCCAGTACTTC
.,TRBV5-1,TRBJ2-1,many,CASSLAPTGAVNEQFF,TGCGCCAGCAGCTTGGCCCCCACGGGGGCGGTCAATGAGCAGTTCTTC
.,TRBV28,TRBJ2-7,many,CASNIPPGSEQYF,TGTGCCAGCAACATCCCCCCGGGAAGCGAGCAGTACTTC
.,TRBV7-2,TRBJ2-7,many,CASSLRAGRDEQYF,TGTGCCAGCAGCTTACGAGCCGGGAGAGACGAGCAGTACTTC
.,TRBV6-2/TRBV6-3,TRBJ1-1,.,CASRGWGWNTEAFF,TGTGCCAGCAGGGGGTGGGGTTGGAACACTGAAGCTTTCTTT
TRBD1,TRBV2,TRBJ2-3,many,CASSVDRSTDTQYF,TGTGCCAGCAGTGTGGACAGGAGCACAGATACGCAGTATTTT
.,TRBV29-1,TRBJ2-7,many,CSADPGRKTYEQYF,TGCAGCGCGGACCCAGGGCGCAAGACCTACGAGCAGTACTTC
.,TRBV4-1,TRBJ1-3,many,CASSPPGGTIYF,TGCGCCAGCAGTCCACCGGGGGGCACCATATATTTT
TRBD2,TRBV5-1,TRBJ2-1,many,CASSVTSGRNNEQFF,TGCGCCAGCAGCGTAACTAGCGGCCGAAACAATGAGCAGTTCTTC
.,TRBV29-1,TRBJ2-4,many,CSVVDRENIQYF,TGCAGCGTCGTCGACAGAGAAAACATTCAGTACTTC
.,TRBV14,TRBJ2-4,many,CASSQAYGKNIQYF,TGTGCCAGCAGCCAAGCGTACGGAAAAAACATTCAGTACTTC
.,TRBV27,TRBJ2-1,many,CASSTSRGRAAYNEQFF,TGTGCCAGCAGTACGTCTAGGGGCCGGGCAGCCTACAATGAGCAGTTCTTC
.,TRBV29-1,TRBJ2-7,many,CSVELTNTYEQYF,TGCAGCGTTGAATTGACAAACACCTACGAGCAGTACTTC
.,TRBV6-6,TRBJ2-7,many,CASSYGQGKSSYEQYF,TGTGCCAGCAGTTACGGGCAGGGAAAATCCTCCTACGAGCAGTACTTC
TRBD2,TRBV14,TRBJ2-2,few,CASRPGTSGITGELFF,TGTGCCAGCAGACCCGGGACTAGCGGGATCACCGGGGAGCTGTTTTTT
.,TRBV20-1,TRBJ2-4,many,CSPVGVIQYF,TGCAGCCCCGTGGGGGTCATTCAGTACTTC
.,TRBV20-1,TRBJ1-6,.,CSAMEGLDSPLHF,TGCAGTGCTATGGAGGGGCTAGATTCACCCCTCCACTTT
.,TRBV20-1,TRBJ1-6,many,CSARDRVRSPLHF,TGCAGTGCTAGAGATCGGGTGCGGTCACCCCTCCACTTT
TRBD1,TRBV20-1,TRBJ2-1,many,CSATRTGEDEQFF,TGCAGTGCTACCCGGACAGGGGAGGATGAGCAGTTCTTC
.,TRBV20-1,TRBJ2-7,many,CSANHYEQYF,TGCAGTGCAAACCACTACGAGCAGTACTTC